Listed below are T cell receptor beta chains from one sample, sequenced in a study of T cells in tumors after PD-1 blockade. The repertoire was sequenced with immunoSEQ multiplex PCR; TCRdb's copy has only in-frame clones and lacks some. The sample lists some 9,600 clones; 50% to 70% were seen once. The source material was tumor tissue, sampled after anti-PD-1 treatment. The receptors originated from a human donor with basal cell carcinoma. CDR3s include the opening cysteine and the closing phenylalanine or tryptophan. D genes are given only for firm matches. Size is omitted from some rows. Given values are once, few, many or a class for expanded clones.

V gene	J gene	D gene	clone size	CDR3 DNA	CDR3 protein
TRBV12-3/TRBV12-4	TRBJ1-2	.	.	TGTGCCAGCAGTTTAGGGACGACGGGAGGCTACACCTTC	CASSLGTTGGYTF
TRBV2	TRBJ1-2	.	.	TGTGCCAGCAGTGTAAGGGGCAGGGGCGACTATGGCTACACCTTC	CASSVRGRGDYGYTF
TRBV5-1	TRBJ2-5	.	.	TGCGCCAGCAGCGACAAAGAGACCCAGTACTTC	CASSDKETQYF
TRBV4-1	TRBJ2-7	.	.	TGCGCCAGCAGCCAAGAACCCCTGAGAGAGCAGTACTTC	CASSQEPLREQYF
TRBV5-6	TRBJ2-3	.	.	TGTGCCAGCAGCTTGTTTTCGGGAGATACGCAGTATTTT	CASSLFSGDTQYF
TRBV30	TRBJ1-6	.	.	TGTGCCTGGAGTAACACAGGGAAATCACCCCTCCACTTT	CAWSNTGKSPLHF
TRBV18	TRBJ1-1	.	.	TGTGCCAGCTCACTGGACACTGGGGGGACTGAAGCTTTCTTT	CASSLDTGGTEAFF
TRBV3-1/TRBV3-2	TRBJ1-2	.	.	TGTGCCAGCAGCCAAGATCCGGAGGGAACCTACACCTTC	CASSQDPEGTYTF
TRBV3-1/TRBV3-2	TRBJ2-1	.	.	TGTGCCAGCAGCCAGGGGTCGCCCTACAATGAGCAGTTCTTC	CASSQGSPYNEQFF
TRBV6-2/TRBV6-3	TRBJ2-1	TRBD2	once	TGTGCCAGCAGTTACCAGGGACTAGCGGGGGCCGAGAAGTTCTTC	CASSYQGLAGAEKFF
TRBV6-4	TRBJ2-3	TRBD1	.	TGTGCCAGCAACCGACAGGGACCTTACACAGATACGCAGTATTTT	CASNRQGPYTDTQYF